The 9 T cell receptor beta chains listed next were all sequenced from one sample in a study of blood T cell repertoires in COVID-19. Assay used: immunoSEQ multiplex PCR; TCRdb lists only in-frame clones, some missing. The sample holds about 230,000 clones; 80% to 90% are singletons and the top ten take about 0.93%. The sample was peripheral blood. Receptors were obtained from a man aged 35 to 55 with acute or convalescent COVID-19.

CDR3 protein: CASSLQGSSTDTQYF. The CDR3 DNA reads as TGTGCCAGCAGCCTACAGGGTTCTAGCACAGATACGCAGTATTTT. This sequence joins TRBV7-3 and TRBJ2-3; tentatively, D is TRBD1 (6 bases). Trimming took 5 bases from V and 0 from J, leaving 12 bases between them. The CDR3 runs 15 residues. The germline CDR1 and CDR2 sequences are SGHTA and FQGTGA.

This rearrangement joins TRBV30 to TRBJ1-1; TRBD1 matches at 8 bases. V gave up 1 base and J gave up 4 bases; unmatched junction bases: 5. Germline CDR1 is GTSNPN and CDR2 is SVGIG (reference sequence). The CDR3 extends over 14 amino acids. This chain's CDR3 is CAWSALTGGTEAFF. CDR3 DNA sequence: TGTGCCTGGAGTGCACTAACAGGGGGCACTGAAGCTTTCTTT.

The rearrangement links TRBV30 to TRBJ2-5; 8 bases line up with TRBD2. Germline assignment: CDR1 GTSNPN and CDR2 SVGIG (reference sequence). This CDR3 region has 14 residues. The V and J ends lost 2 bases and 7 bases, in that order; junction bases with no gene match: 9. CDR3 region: CAWSLAGGHGTQYF. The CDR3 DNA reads TGTGCCTGGAGTCTGGCGGGGGGCCACGGGACCCAGTACTTC.

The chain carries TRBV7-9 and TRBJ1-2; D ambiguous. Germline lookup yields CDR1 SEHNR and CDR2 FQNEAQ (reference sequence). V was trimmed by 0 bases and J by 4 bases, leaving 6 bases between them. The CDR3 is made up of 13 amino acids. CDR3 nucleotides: TGTGCCAGCAGCTTAGCCGGTGGCTATGGCTACACCTTC. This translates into CASSLAGGYGYTF.

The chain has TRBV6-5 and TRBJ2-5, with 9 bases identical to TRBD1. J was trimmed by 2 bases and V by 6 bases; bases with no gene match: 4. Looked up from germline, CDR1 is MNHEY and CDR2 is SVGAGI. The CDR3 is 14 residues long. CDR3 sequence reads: CASSRDRVQETQYF. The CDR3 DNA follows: TGTGCCAGCAGCCGGGACAGGGTTCAAGAGACCCAGTACTTC.

CDR3 nucleotides: TGTGCCAGCAGCGCCGGACAGGGGGCTTCAAAGTGGGAGACCCAGTACTTC. Residues: CASSAGQGASKWETQYF. This chain uses TRBV9 with TRBJ2-5; 11 nucleotides match TRBD1. There are 17 residues in the CDR3. J gave up 5 bases and V 3 bases, and 12 bases lay outside the gene matches. CDR1 is SGDLS, CDR2 YYNGEE, per germline.

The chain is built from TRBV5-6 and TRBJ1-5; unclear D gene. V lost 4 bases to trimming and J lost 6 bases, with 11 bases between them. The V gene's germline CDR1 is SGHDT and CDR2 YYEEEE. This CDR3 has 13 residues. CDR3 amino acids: CASSPGGVQPQHF. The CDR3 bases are TGTGCCAGCAGCCCGGGCGGGGTTCAGCCCCAGCATTTT.

The CDR3 nucleotides read TGTGCCAGCAGCCCTCACGGGGGGGAAACTGAAGCTTTCTTT. As protein: CASSPHGGETEAFF. The chain links TRBV4-2 to TRBJ1-1, with a possible D match to TRBD1 (5 bases). The CDR3 extends over 14 amino acids. Trimming took off 4 bases at V and 5 bases at J, with 14 bases between the two ends. CDR1 and CDR2 from the germline V gene are LGHNA and YNFKEQ.

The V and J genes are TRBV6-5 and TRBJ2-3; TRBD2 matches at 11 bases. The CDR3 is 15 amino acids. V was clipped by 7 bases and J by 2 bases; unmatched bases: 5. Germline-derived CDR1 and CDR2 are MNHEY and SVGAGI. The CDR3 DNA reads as TGTGCCAGCAAACTACTAGCGGGGGCCACAGATACGCAGTATTTT. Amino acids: CASKLLAGATDTQYF.